Below, 23 T cell receptor beta chains from the same sample are listed, as sequenced in a study of T cells after yellow fever vaccination (dated by TCRdb to between 2018 and 2021). The library was made by 5' RACE. TCRdb shows the sequencer as Illumina HiSeq 2500. TCRdb itself trimmed the public reads at Q25 with fastp, ran MiXCR and retained productive beta chains. Every entry covers one CDR3 protein and lists the most common genes and DNA from its rows. The sample table shows roughly 300,000 distinct CDR3 sequences, and about 8.3% are seen once. The biggest ten clones account for 15% to 20% of the sample. Taken with the paper, the label for treatment or condition translates to: live attenuated yellow fever vaccine strain. The sample here was PBMCs, taken roughly 47 days after the first yellow fever vaccination. These receptors came from a man aged 18 to 30 who received the YFV17D yellow fever vaccine.

This chain links TRBV20-1 with TRBJ1-4; a possible D gene is TRBD1 (6 bases). Germline V lookup: CDR1 DFQATT, CDR2 SNEGSKA (reference sequence). V lost 0 bases and J 8 bases, leaving 13 bases between the germline ends. This CDR3 spans 14 amino acids. This CDR3 is CSAREGQGREKLFF. CDR3 DNA: TGCAGTGCTAGAGAAGGGCAGGGGAGAGAAAAACTGTTTTTT.

The J gene is TRBJ1-2, the V gene TRBV5-1, with D uncertain. V dropped 0 bases and J dropped 4 bases, with 10 bases sitting between them. Germline lookup yields CDR1 SGHRS and CDR2 YFSETQ. The CDR3 runs to 14 residues. CDR3 coding DNA: TGCGCCAGCAGCTTGGAGCCGGGAGTCTATGGCTACACCTTC. It specifies CASSLEPGVYGYTF.

This clonotype was seen a handful of times. The V gene is TRBV7-2, the J gene TRBJ1-5; no firm D call. CDR1 SGHTA and CDR2 FQGNSA come from the germline V gene. This CDR3 region has 15 residues. The V gene lost 3 bases and the J gene lost 0 bases, with 9 bases spanning the gap. The CDR3, as DNA: TGTGCCAGCAGCTTGATTCCCAATAGCAATCAGCCCCAGCATTTT. This sequence encodes CASSLIPNSNQPQHF.

This clonotype occurred many times. The rearrangement links TRBV7-3 to TRBJ1-5; the match to TRBD1 covers 8 bases. The junction had 10 bases not matched to a gene; V was cut back by 2 bases and J by 7 bases. CDR3 length equals 16 residues. Germline CDR1 is SGHTA and CDR2 is FQGTGA. CDR3 loop: CASSLADREEVQPQHF. For the CDR3, the DNA is TGTGCCAGCAGCTTAGCGGACAGGGAGGAAGTCCAGCCCCAGCATTTT.

This clonotype occurred a few times. The CDR3 is CASSPTQRGSYNEQFF. Written as DNA, the CDR3 is TGTGCCAGCAGCCCAACCCAGCGGGGGTCCTACAATGAGCAGTTCTTC. The rearrangement joins TRBV12-3 or TRBV12-4 to TRBJ2-1; 8 bases align to TRBD2. Trimming removed 6 bases from V and 1 base from J; junction bases left unmatched: 8. The CDR3 is 16 residues long.

The DNA for the CDR3 is TGTGCCAGCAGCTTAGGTGACGAATCCTACGAGCAGTACGTC. It yields the protein CASSLGDESYEQYV. The genes are TRBV7-2 and TRBJ2-7, with no clear D. Trimming cost V 1 base and J 1 base, with 8 bases left between them. Germline loops: CDR1 SGHTA, CDR2 FQGNSA. There are 14 residues in the CDR3.

This clonotype has a handful of counts. V and J are TRBV28 and TRBJ2-7, with D tentatively TRBD1 or TRBD2 (5 bases each). Trimming stripped 3 bases from V and 7 bases from J, with 19 bases between. Germline V gene sequence: CDR1 MDHEN, CDR2 SYDVKM. The CDR3 contains 15 residues. As DNA, the CDR3 is TGTGCCAGCAGTTTGCCCGGGACCGCCTTGGGTGAGCAGTACGTC. It encodes CASSLPGTALGEQYV.

V is TRBV21-1 and J is TRBJ1-6. TRBV21-1 is described as a pseudogene. This CDR3 contains 14 residues. The CDR3 DNA is TGTGCCAGCAGGAGTGGAGGGGTCAATTCACCCCTCCACTTT. Amino acid sequence: CASRSGGVNSPLHF.

The chain uses TRBV6-5 and TRBJ2-5, with 9 nucleotides matching TRBD2. CDR3 length equals 15 residues. Germline lookup yields CDR1 MNHEY and CDR2 SVGAGI. V trimming: 3 bases; J trimming: 0 bases; junction bases outside the gene matches: 2. CDR3 in DNA: TGTGCCAGCAGTTATAGCGGGGGCAACCAAGAGACCCAGTACTTC. This sequence encodes CASSYSGGNQETQYF.

J is TRBJ1-2 and V is TRBV7-2; no definite D call. From germline, CDR1 is SGHTA and CDR2 FQGNSA. V was cut by 2 bases and J by 0 bases, with 16 bases left in between. The CDR3 runs to 17 residues. CDR3 sequence (DNA): TGTGCCAGCAGCTTATTTCCCAGACACTCTACTAACTATGGCTACACCTTC. Protein product: CASSLFPRHSTNYGYTF.

This rearrangement joins TRBV20-1 to TRBJ1-6; D remains ambiguous. The germline V gene has CDR1 DFQATT and CDR2 SNEGSKA (reference sequence). Trimming removed 0 bases at V and 7 bases at J, with 10 bases between. The CDR3 loop spans 14 amino acids. Here the CDR3 DNA reads TGCAGTGCTAGAGATCTAGGGCTAAATTCACCCCTCCACTTT. Its translation is CSARDLGLNSPLHF.

This clonotype turned up a few times. V usage is TRBV4-3 and J usage is TRBJ2-5, with D possibly TRBD2 on 7 matching bases. This CDR3 contains 15 residues. Germline CDR1 and CDR2: LGHNA and YSLEER. V lost 0 bases to trimming and J lost 5 bases, with 13 bases between them. This CDR3 reads CASSQDAGAGETQYF. CDR3 DNA sequence: TGCGCCAGCAGCCAAGACGCGGGGGCAGGGGAGACCCAGTACTTC.

This clonotype was seen a few times. The chain carries TRBV4-2 and TRBJ2-2, with 9 bases fitting TRBD1. CDR3 size: 15 residues. Germline V CDR1 and CDR2: LGHNA, YNFKEQ. The trim removed 4 bases at V and 6 bases at J, leaving 6 bases unmatched. CDR3: CASSLRTGVAGELFF. The CDR3 DNA reads TGTGCCAGCAGCCTCAGGACAGGGGTGGCCGGGGAGCTGTTTTTT.

This clonotype was detected only a few times. This chain links TRBV6-5 with TRBJ1-6, with a possible D match to TRBD1 (6 bases). Between the trimmed V and J ends, which lost 8 bases and 6 bases, there was a span of 14 bases. From germline, CDR1 is MNHEY and CDR2 SVGAGI. This CDR3 spans 14 amino acids. DNA of the CDR3: TGTGCCAGCGCCGAGGGGGGTAGTAATTCACCCCTCCACTTT. Protein product: CASAEGGSNSPLHF.

The chain recombines TRBV29-1 with TRBJ1-1; a weak D match, TRBD1 (5 bases). Germline CDR1 and CDR2: SQVTM and ANQGSEA. The CDR3 runs to 13 residues. V was cut by 7 bases and J by 2 bases, with 14 bases left in between. This CDR3 reads CSAKTAINTEAFF. DNA for the CDR3: TGCAGCGCCAAGACAGCAATTAACACTGAAGCTTTCTTT.

Only a few counts were recorded for this clonotype. The CDR3 protein is CASSDKTNEKLFF. The CDR3, as DNA: TGTGCCAGCAGTGACAAAACTAATGAAAAACTGTTTTTT. This rearrangement joins TRBV2 to TRBJ1-4, with D uncertain. Looked up from germline, CDR1 is SNHLY and CDR2 is FYNNEI. This CDR3 spans 13 amino acids. V was cut by 3 bases and J by 1 base, with 3 bases left in between.

This clonotype has just a few counts. The J gene is TRBJ1-3, the V gene TRBV7-2; D remains ambiguous. This CDR3 comprises 16 residues. Trimming took off 3 bases at V and 2 bases at J, with 14 bases between the two ends. CDR1 and CDR2 (germline): SGHTA, FQGNSA. The CDR3 reads CASSLSSFGPGNTIYF. CDR3 DNA sequence: TGTGCCAGCAGCTTGAGTTCGTTTGGGCCTGGAAACACCATATATTTT.

This clonotype has just a few counts. The chain carries TRBV3-1 and TRBJ2-7; 8 bases fit TRBD1. J was trimmed by 6 bases and V by 0 bases; bases with no gene match: 10. From germline, CDR1 is LGHDT and CDR2 YNNKEL (reference sequence). The CDR3 loop spans 16 amino acids. CDR3 sequence: CASSQDLRQGSSEQYF. CDR3 DNA sequence: TGTGCCAGCAGCCAAGATCTGAGACAGGGGAGCAGCGAGCAGTACTTC.

CDR3 residues: CASSFLWSEKLFF. DNA of the CDR3: TGTGCCAGCAGTTTTCTCTGGAGTGAAAAACTGTTTTTT. This chain connects TRBV28 to TRBJ1-4; no definite D call. The CDR3 covers 13 residues. The germline CDR1 and CDR2 sequences are MDHEN and SYDVKM. Trimming cost V 3 bases and J 7 bases, with 9 bases left between them. The full variable domain, rest sourced from reference TRBV28 and TRBJ1-4, is DVKVTQSSRYLVKRTGEKVFLECVQDMDHENMFWYRQDPGLGLRLIYFSYDVKMKEKGDIPEGYSVSREKKERFSLILESASTNQTSMYLCASSFLWSEKLFFGSGTQLSVL.

In this sample, this clonotype turned up many times. The chain links TRBV5-1 to TRBJ2-1, with a weak D call TRBD2 (6 bases). Trimming left V 2 bases short and J 3 bases short, with 9 bases between. Germline lookup yields CDR1 SGHRS and CDR2 YFSETQ. This CDR3 region has 14 residues. CDR3 loop: CASSFGGGYNEQFF. CDR3 DNA sequence: TGCGCCAGCAGCTTCGGGGGTGGCTACAATGAGCAGTTCTTC.

This clonotype was observed many times. This chain joins TRBV3-1 and TRBJ2-5, with D tentatively TRBD1 or TRBD2 (5 bases each). This CDR3 region has 14 residues. Germline V gives CDR1 LGHDT, CDR2 YNNKEL (reference sequence). The ends were cut back, 4 bases at V and 5 bases at J, with 14 bases in the middle. The DNA for the CDR3 is TGTGCCAGCAGCCCGTCCGGGACGGAGGAGACCCAGTACTTC. Translated, it gives CASSPSGTEETQYF.

The chain joins TRBV12-3 or TRBV12-4 to TRBJ2-3; tentatively, D is TRBD2 (5 bases). The CDR3 contains 16 residues. Between the trimmed V and J ends, which lost 3 bases and 2 bases, there was a span of 15 bases. The CDR3, as DNA: TGTGCCAGCAGTTTTCGGACTTCCTTACTCACAGATACGCAGTATTTT. Its translation is CASSFRTSLLTDTQYF.

This clonotype has just a few counts. The gene calls are TRBV7-8 and TRBJ2-5, with D unresolved. Trimming left V 1 base short and J 5 bases short, with 11 bases between. CDR3 size: 14 residues. The germline V gene encodes CDR1 SGHVS and CDR2 FQNEAQ. CDR3 residues: CASSLGAIGETQYF. CDR3 coding DNA: TGTGCCAGCAGCTTAGGCGCAATAGGGGAGACCCAGTACTTC.